This T cell receptor beta chain is drawn from a study of blood T cell repertoires in COVID-19. Study details: Both acute and convalescent COVID-19 samples were obtained from the United States, Italy and Spain.

V was pared by 0 bases and J by 7 bases, with 3 bases of the junction left unmatched. The CDR3 consists of 15 residues. Per germline, CDR1 GTSNPN and CDR2 SVGIG (reference sequence). Everyone who took part was about 18 to 90 years old, and they came from 20 to 25 US areas. Exposed volunteers were people who met a COVID-19 case within 2 weeks before study entry. TCRdb's table, derived via immunoSEQ multiplex PCR, lists solely in-frame clones and lacks some. This table holds fewer than 250,000 clones, approximately 89% found once. The sequence was obtained from a woman in her thirties who had been exposed to COVID-19. Sequencing was carried out using PBMCs or T cells enriched from blood (not recorded which). The chain combines TRBV30 with TRBJ1-6; TRBD1 agrees at 10 bases. The CDR3 spells CAWSVRDRGNSPLHF. The CDR3 nucleotides read TGTGCCTGGAGTGTACGGGACAGGGGAAATTCACCCCTCCACTTT.